Here is one TCR beta chain with its context. Isolation yielded PBMCs, at least 7 million per sample, in every case. V gave up 5 bases and J gave up 3 bases, with 14 bases separating them. Germline CDR1 and CDR2: MNHNS and SASEGT. The CDR3 has 15 residues. This specimen belongs to a study of blood T cells in healthy people across ages. PCR was performed a second time for roughly 7 to 12 cycles using a sample-barcoded 5' primer and a J-beta primer mix. From each sample, at least 2.5 million paired-end reads containing CDR3 were obtained. TCRdb called the 5' RACE reads again in MiXCR, with one record for every CDR3 protein. The table lists 1.5 million to 2 million distinct CDR3 sequences, approximately 32% of them singletons.

This chain links TRBV6-1 with TRBJ1-5, with a weak D call TRBD1 (5 bases). This TCR derives from a woman aged 25 to 39 in good health. The sample comprised blood. CDR3 residues: CASSNTGQINQPQHF. The CDR3 nucleotides are TGTGCCAGCAGTAATACGGGGCAGATCAATCAGCCCCAGCATTTT.